The present T cell receptor beta chain was sequenced within a study of T-cell reconstitution after alpha-beta-depleted transplantation in children. The V gene's germline CDR1 is SEHNR and CDR2 FQNEAQ (reference sequence). V dropped 2 bases and J dropped 1; count of bases not matched to a gene: 4. This CDR3 is built from 15 residues. Unique molecular identifiers were used in preparing the TCRbeta library. TCRdb passed the PCR reads through MiXCR, listing each CDR3 protein once. The repertoire holds around 370,000 distinct CDR3 sequences, with roughly 16% as singletons. The sequences come from PBMCs, mostly from graft donor cells, collected 360 days after TCRalphabeta/CD19-depleted stem cell transplant. This sequence was found in a male patient under 10 years old who had a stem cell transplant for acute lymphoblastic leukemia, so the T cells may come from the graft donor. The chain joins TRBV7-9 to TRBJ2-5, with 7 bases identical to TRBD2. The CDR3 is CASSLRGSVQETQYF. The CDR3, as DNA: TGTGCCAGCAGCTTACGCGGGAGCGTCCAAGAGACCCAGTACTTC.